The rows below give T cell receptor beta chains drawn from one sample of a study of blood T cell repertoires in COVID-19. Sequencing used immunoSEQ multiplex PCR; TCRdb keeps in-frame clones, though not all of them. Among roughly 90,000 clones listed, roughly 83% were seen once. Sequencing was carried out using peripheral blood. Receptors originate from a woman older than 75 with active or convalescent COVID-19. The CDR3 runs from the conserved cysteine through the conserved F or W. Each record gives: J gene, V gene, D gene, clone size, CDR3 protein, CDR3 DNA. A D gene is named only where the DNA matches it firmly. Size tells how often a clone was seen (once, few, many) or the class of an expanded clone, and some rows leave it out.

J: TRBJ1-1; V: TRBV30; D: TRBD1; size: -; CDR3: CAWTFQLGQGNTEAFF; DNA: TGTGCCTGGACATTTCAGCTGGGACAGGGGAACACTGAAGCTTTCTTT
J: TRBJ1-1; V: TRBV7-2; D: -; size: -; CDR3: CASSLSSRNEAFF; DNA: TGTGCCAGCAGCTTAAGCAGCAGGAATGAAGCTTTCTTT
J: TRBJ2-1; V: TRBV28; D: -; size: -; CDR3: CASCSSPGIYNEQFF; DNA: TGTGCCAGCTGCAGCAGCCCGGGAATCTACAATGAGCAGTTCTTC
J: TRBJ2-2; V: TRBV5-4; D: TRBD2; size: -; CDR3: CASSPGLAGGLNTGELFF; DNA: TGTGCCAGCAGCCCGGGACTAGCGGGGGGGTTGAACACCGGGGAGCTGTTTTTT
J: TRBJ2-2; V: TRBV5-1; D: -; size: -; CDR3: CASMLVDYTGELFF; DNA: TGCGCCAGCATGTTGGTGGACTACACCGGGGAGCTGTTTTTT
J: TRBJ2-5; V: TRBV7-9; D: TRBD1; size: -; CDR3: CASSPGQGKETQYF; DNA: TGTGCCAGCAGCCCGGGACAGGGGAAGGAGACCCAGTACTTC
J: TRBJ1-1; V: TRBV7-9; D: TRBD1; size: -; CDR3: CASSAWGNRGRDGTEAFF; DNA: TGTGCCAGCAGCGCCTGGGGAAACAGGGGGCGGGACGGCACTGAAGCTTTCTTT
J: TRBJ2-7; V: TRBV28; D: TRBD2; size: -; CDR3: CASSLSGLAGFYEQYF; DNA: TGTGCCAGCAGTTTATCTGGACTAGCGGGATTCTACGAGCAGTACTTC
J: TRBJ1-1; V: TRBV28; D: -; size: few; CDR3: CASSMGLWRNTEAFF; DNA: TGTGCCAGCAGTATGGGTTTGTGGAGGAACACTGAAGCTTTCTTT
J: TRBJ1-1; V: TRBV3-1/TRBV3-2; D: -; size: -; CDR3: CASSLTGMNTEAFF; DNA: TGTGCCAGCAGCCTAACAGGGATGAACACTGAAGCTTTCTTT
J: TRBJ1-1; V: TRBV19; D: -; size: -; CDR3: CASSIQKWTEAFF; DNA: TGTGCCAGTAGTATCCAGAAATGGACTGAAGCTTTCTTT
J: TRBJ1-6; V: TRBV7-8; D: TRBD1; size: once; CDR3: CASSRGQENSPLHF; DNA: TGTGCCAGCAGCCGGGGACAGGAAAATTCACCCCTCCACTTT
J: TRBJ1-2; V: TRBV7-2; D: -; size: -; CDR3: CASSLIGQGGGYTF; DNA: TGTGCCAGCAGCTTAATTGGGCAGGGAGGTGGCTACACCTTC
J: TRBJ1-2; V: TRBV29-1; D: -; size: few; CDR3: CSVDINYGYTF; DNA: TGCAGCGTAGACATTAACTATGGCTACACCTTC
J: TRBJ2-1; V: TRBV29-1; D: TRBD1; size: -; CDR3: CSVEAFGTESLNEQFF; DNA: TGCAGCGTTGAAGCCTTCGGGACAGAATCCCTCAATGAGCAGTTCTTC
J: TRBJ2-1; V: TRBV16; D: -; size: -; CDR3: CASSQFRGNEQFF; DNA: TGTGCCAGCAGCCAATTTAGGGGAAATGAGCAGTTCTTC
J: TRBJ2-5; V: TRBV6-6; D: TRBD2; size: -; CDR3: CASRNWGGQETQYF; DNA: TGTGCCAGCAGGAATTGGGGGGGGCAAGAGACCCAGTACTTC
J: TRBJ1-1; V: TRBV19; D: -; size: -; CDR3: CASTQAVGNTEAFF; DNA: TGTGCCAGCACCCAGGCAGTCGGGAACACTGAAGCTTTCTTT
J: TRBJ1-1; V: TRBV5-1; D: -; size: -; CDR3: CASSSQENTEAFF; DNA: TGCGCCAGCAGCTCACAGGAGAACACTGAAGCTTTCTTT
J: TRBJ1-4; V: TRBV7-2; D: -; size: -; CDR3: CASSHREGIEKLFF; DNA: TGTGCCAGCAGCCATCGGGAGGGTATTGAAAAACTGTTTTTT
J: TRBJ2-3; V: TRBV11-3; D: -; size: -; CDR3: CASSLGVLNTQYF; DNA: TGTGCCAGCAGCTTAGGAGTCCTAAATACGCAGTATTTT
J: TRBJ2-3; V: TRBV29-1; D: TRBD1; size: -; CDR3: CSVGSGTGATDTQYF; DNA: TGCAGCGTTGGCTCCGGGACAGGGGCGACAGATACGCAGTATTTT
J: TRBJ1-1; V: TRBV5-1; D: -; size: -; CDR3: CASSTGDFYPTEAFF; DNA: TGCGCCAGCAGCACGGGGGACTTCTACCCCACTGAAGCTTTCTTT
J: TRBJ2-3; V: TRBV7-2; D: -; size: -; CDR3: CASSSQPGSTDTQYF; DNA: TGTGCCAGCAGCTCCCAGCCGGGGAGCACAGATACGCAGTATTTT
J: TRBJ2-1; V: TRBV5-1; D: TRBD2; size: -; CDR3: CASSFEGLAGFYNEQFF; DNA: TGCGCCAGCAGCTTTGAAGGACTAGCGGGATTCTACAATGAGCAGTTCTTC
J: TRBJ2-3; V: TRBV5-4; D: TRBD2; size: -; CDR3: CASSLDSGGSRDTQYF; DNA: TGTGCCAGCAGCTTGGATAGCGGGGGGTCGAGAGATACGCAGTATTTT
J: TRBJ1-2; V: TRBV18; D: -; size: -; CDR3: CASSPLGGNYGYTF; DNA: TGTGCCAGCTCACCCCTGGGAGGAAACTATGGCTACACCTTC
J: TRBJ2-1; V: TRBV12-3/TRBV12-4; D: TRBD1; size: -; CDR3: CASRRGQGNEQFF; DNA: TGTGCCAGCAGGAGAGGACAGGGCAATGAGCAGTTCTTC
J: TRBJ1-2; V: TRBV28; D: -; size: -; CDR3: CASSWGDFRGYTF; DNA: TGTGCCAGCAGTTGGGGGGACTTTCGTGGCTACACCTTC
J: TRBJ1-2; V: TRBV6-5; D: TRBD1; size: -; CDR3: CASSFTGGYGYTF; DNA: TGTGCCAGCAGTTTCACAGGGGGCTATGGCTACACCTTC
J: TRBJ2-5; V: TRBV12-3/TRBV12-4; D: -; size: -; CDR3: CASSQTGTQYF; DNA: TGTGCCAGCAGCCAAACAGGGACCCAGTACTTC
J: TRBJ1-2; V: TRBV5-4; D: -; size: -; CDR3: CASSLAGYGYTF; DNA: TGTGCCAGCAGCTTGGCCGGCTATGGCTACACCTTC